Each of the 8 T cell receptor beta chains below was sequenced from the same sample in a study of blood T cell repertoires in COVID-19 (TCRdb year 2020). The library was generated by the immunoSEQ multiplex PCR assay. Drawn from immuneACCESS, this table holds only the in-frame rearrangements with V and J called that TCRdb kept. Clones are partly lost; checked studies trace under half to an unresolved V gene and leave the rest unexplained. The sample contains about 240,000 clones, 87% of them found a single time. The top ten clones comprise 7.2% of the sample. The sequenced sample consisted of peripheral blood. These receptors were obtained from a man aged 55 to 70 who had recovered from COVID-19.

This chain uses TRBV7-2 with TRBJ1-5; D perhaps matches TRBD1 (5 bases). The CDR3 contains 13 residues. Germline CDR1 reads SGHTA; CDR2 reads FQGNSA. The V gene lost 6 bases and the J gene lost 7 bases, with 13 bases spanning the gap. The CDR3 reads CASRSAGEQPQHF. DNA for the CDR3: TGTGCCAGCAGGTCGGCGGGGGAACAGCCCCAGCATTTT.

The chain combines TRBV5-1 with TRBJ2-3; 11 bases line up with TRBD1. The V gene's germline CDR1 is SGHRS and CDR2 YFSETQ. Trimming at V came to 1 base and at J to 3 bases, leaving 4 bases not matched to a gene. This CDR3 region has 16 residues. The CDR3 sequence: CASSLPGTGGTDTQYF. DNA for the CDR3: TGCGCCAGCAGCTTGCCCGGGACAGGGGGAACAGATACGCAGTATTTT.

The genes are TRBV6-2 or TRBV6-3 and TRBJ2-2; TRBD2 matches 8 bases. Looked up from germline, CDR1 is MNHEY and CDR2 is SVGEGT. J gave up 4 bases and V 2 bases, and 9 bases lay outside the gene matches. The CDR3 has 17 amino acids. The CDR3 is CASSYEPGGAPTGELFF. The CDR3 nucleotides read TGTGCCAGCAGTTACGAGCCCGGGGGGGCCCCCACCGGGGAGCTGTTTTTT.

This clone showed up just once. V is TRBV4-1 and J is TRBJ2-7, with a weak D call TRBD1 (5 bases). Germline V gene data show CDR1 as MGHRA and CDR2 as YSYEKL. Trimming took off 0 bases at V and 7 bases at J, with 19 bases between the two ends. The length of the CDR3 is 16 residues. The DNA for the CDR3 is TGCGCCAGCAGCCAAGAACTATCAAGGGGTCTACGAGAGCAGTACTTC. It encodes CASSQELSRGLREQYF.

This clone has more than one count but fewer than ten. V is TRBV2 and J is TRBJ2-3; 9 bases are a match to TRBD2. The V segment lost 7 bases and the J segment 4 bases; nucleotides outside the gene matches: 15. CDR1 SNHLY and CDR2 FYNNEI come from the germline V gene. The CDR3 has 17 residues. The CDR3 protein is CASKRGSGGIGADTQYF. CDR3 bases: TGTGCCAGCAAAAGAGGAAGCGGGGGGATAGGCGCAGATACGCAGTATTTT.

This rearrangement joins TRBV20-1 to TRBJ1-4; TRBD1 might be the D (6 bases). With 3 bases removed from V and 7 bases from J, the gap between germline ends came to 15 bases. Per the germline V gene, CDR1 is DFQATT and CDR2 is SNEGSKA (reference sequence). The CDR3 contains 14 residues. The CDR3 here is CSASGQFLGEKLFF. The CDR3 DNA reads TGCAGTGCTAGTGGACAGTTCCTGGGTGAAAAACTGTTTTTT.

This chain connects TRBV6-5 to TRBJ2-5; TRBD1 aligns across 9 bases. The V and J ends lost 7 bases and 5 bases, in that order; junction bases with no gene match: 8. Germline V gene lookup returns CDR1 MNHEY and CDR2 SVGAGI. The CDR3 runs to 14 residues. In DNA, the CDR3 is TGTGCCAGCACCAGGACAGGGGAGGGGGAGACCCAGTACTTC. Amino acids: CASTRTGEGETQYF.

The chain uses TRBV6-1 and TRBJ1-4; the match to TRBD1 covers 7 bases. The germline gives CDR1 MNHNS, CDR2 SASEGT. The CDR3 loop spans 17 amino acids. V lost 8 bases to trimming and J lost 5 bases; unmatched junction nucleotides: 17. The CDR3 sequence is CASRGTALSPENEKLFF. The CDR3 DNA follows: TGTGCCAGCCGTGGGACAGCATTAAGCCCCGAGAATGAAAAACTGTTTTTT.